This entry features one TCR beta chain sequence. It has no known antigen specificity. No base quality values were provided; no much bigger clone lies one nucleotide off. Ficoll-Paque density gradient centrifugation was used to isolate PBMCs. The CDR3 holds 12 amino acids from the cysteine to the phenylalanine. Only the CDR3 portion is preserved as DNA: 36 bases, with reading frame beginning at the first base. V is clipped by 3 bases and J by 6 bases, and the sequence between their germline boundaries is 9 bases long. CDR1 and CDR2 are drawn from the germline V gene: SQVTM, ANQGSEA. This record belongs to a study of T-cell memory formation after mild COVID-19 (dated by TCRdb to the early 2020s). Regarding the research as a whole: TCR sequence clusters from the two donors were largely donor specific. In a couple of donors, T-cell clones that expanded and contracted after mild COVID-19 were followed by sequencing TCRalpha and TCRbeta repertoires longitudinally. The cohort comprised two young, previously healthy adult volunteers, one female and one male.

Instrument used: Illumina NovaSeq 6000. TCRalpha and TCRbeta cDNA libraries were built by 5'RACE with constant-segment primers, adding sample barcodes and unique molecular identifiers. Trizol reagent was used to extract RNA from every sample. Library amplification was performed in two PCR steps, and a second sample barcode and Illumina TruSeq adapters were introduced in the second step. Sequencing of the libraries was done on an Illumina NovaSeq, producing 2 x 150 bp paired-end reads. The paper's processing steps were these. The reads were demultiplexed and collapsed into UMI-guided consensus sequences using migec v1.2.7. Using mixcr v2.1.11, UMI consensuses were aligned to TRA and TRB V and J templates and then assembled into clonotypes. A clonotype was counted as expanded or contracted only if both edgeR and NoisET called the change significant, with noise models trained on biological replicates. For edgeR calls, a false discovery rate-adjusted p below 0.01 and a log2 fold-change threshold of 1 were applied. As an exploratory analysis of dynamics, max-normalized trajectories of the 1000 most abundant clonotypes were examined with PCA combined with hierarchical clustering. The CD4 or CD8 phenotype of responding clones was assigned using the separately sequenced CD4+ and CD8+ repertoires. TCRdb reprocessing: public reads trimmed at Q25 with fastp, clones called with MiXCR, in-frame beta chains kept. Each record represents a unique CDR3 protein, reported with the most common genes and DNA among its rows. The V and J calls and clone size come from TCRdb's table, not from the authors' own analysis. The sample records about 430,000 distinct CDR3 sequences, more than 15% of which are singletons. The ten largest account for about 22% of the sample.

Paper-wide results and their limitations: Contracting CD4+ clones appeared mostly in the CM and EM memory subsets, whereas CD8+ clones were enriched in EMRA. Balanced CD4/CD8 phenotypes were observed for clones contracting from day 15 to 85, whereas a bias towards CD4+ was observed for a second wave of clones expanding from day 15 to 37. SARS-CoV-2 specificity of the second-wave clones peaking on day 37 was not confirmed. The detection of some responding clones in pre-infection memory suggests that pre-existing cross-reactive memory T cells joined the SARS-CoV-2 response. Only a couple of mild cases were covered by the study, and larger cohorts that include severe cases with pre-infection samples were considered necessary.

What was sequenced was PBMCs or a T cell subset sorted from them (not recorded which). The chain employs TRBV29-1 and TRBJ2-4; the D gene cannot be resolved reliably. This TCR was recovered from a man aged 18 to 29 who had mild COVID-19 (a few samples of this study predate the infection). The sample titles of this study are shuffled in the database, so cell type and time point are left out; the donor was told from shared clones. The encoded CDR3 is CSVEGILNIQYF. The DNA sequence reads TGCAGCGTTGAGGGGATCTTAAACATTCAGTACTTC.